This T cell receptor (beta chain) was recovered during a study of regulatory T cells in long-lasting Graves disease. Study-level results: Thyroid tissue went unstudied; only peripheral blood was examined. Newly diagnosed patients shared more than 750 public clonotypes; persistent patients shared around 2,800.

CDR3 regions were amplified by Arm-PCR using iRepertoire HTBI primers to build TCR beta libraries. Original processing notes: The samples included around 60 TRBV and 14 to 15 TRBJ segments. TCRdb recomputed calls from the multiplex PCR reads with MiXCR, one row per CDR3 protein. The V and J calls reflect TCRdb's pipeline rather than the authors' work. The sample lists approximately 500,000 distinct CDR3 sequences, about 22% occurring once. With respect to this clonotype: Its antigen is unidentified.

This sample's time point: persistent/refractory GD, antithyroid drugs over 5 years with positive TRAb. PBMCs were the source of the RNA used for TCR sequencing. The receptor's source is a female donor with Graves disease. The specimen comprised peripheral blood mononuclear cells (PBMCs), sampled when the disease was refractory, from a patient treated with antithyroid drugs.

This chain's CDR3 is CSASLAGQPQETQYF. CDR3 sequence (DNA): TGCAGTGCCAGCTTAGCGGGGCAACCCCAAGAGACCCAGTACTTC. The chain joins TRBV20-1 to TRBJ2-5, with 8 bases identical to TRBD2. Germline CDR1 is DFQATT and CDR2 is SNEGSKA (reference sequence). V trimming: 6 bases; J trimming: 1 base; junction bases outside the gene matches: 10. The CDR3 totals 15 residues.